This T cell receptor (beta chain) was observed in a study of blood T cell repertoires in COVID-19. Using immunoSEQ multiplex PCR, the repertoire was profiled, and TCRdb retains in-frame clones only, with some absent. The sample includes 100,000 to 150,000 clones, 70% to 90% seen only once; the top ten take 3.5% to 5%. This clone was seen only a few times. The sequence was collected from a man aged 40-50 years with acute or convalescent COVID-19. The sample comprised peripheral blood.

The chain's CDR3 is CSALEGGYTF. Here the CDR3 DNA reads TGCAGCGCACTTGAGGGAGGCTACACCTTC. The rearrangement joins TRBV29-1 to TRBJ1-2; the D is unclear. V was clipped by 7 bases and J by 8 bases, with 11 bases between them. Germline V gene sequence: CDR1 SQVTM, CDR2 ANQGSEA. This CDR3 is built from 10 residues.